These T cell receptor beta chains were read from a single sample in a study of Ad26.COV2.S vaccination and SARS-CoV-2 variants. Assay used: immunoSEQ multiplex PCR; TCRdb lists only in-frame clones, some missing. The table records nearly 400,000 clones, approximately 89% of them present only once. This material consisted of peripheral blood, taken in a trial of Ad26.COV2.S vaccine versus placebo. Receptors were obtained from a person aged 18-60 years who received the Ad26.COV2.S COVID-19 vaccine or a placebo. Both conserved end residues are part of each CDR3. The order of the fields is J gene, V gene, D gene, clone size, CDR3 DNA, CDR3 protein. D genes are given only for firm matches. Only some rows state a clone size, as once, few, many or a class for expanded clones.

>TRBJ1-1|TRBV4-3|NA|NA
TGCGCCAGCAGCGAAGACGGGGACACTGAAGCTTTCTTT
CASSEDGDTEAFF
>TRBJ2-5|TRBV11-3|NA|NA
TGTGCCAGCAGTCATAGTGAGGGGGAGACCCAGTACTTC
CASSHSEGETQYF
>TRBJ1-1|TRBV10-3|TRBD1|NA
TGTGCCATCAGCCCGGGACAGGGTACGAGCACTGAAGCTTTCTTT
CAISPGQGTSTEAFF
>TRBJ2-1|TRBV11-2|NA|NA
TGTGCCAGCAGCTTATCATCGTGGGTCTCCTACAATGAGCAGTTCTTC
CASSLSSWVSYNEQFF
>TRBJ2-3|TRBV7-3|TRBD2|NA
TGTGCCAGCAGCTTAAACGGGAGGGCCCTAGATACGCAGTATTTT
CASSLNGRALDTQYF
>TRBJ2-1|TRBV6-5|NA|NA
TGTGCCAGCAGTTCTAACAATGAGCAGTTCTTC
CASSSNNEQFF
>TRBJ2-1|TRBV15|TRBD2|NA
TGTGCCACCAGCAGAGACTTAGCGGGAGATCATGAGCAGTTCTTC
CATSRDLAGDHEQFF
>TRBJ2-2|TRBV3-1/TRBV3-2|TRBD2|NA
TGTGCCAGCAGCCGCGGGACTAGCGGGAGGGCAAGAATCGGGGAGCTGTTTTTT
CASSRGTSGRARIGELFF
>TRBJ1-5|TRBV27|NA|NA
TGTGCCAGCAGTCCCTACCCTAATCAGCCCCAGCATTTT
CASSPYPNQPQHF
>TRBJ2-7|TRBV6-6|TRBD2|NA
TGTGCCAGCAGTCCCTCGGGGGGGACCTACTACGAGCAGTACTTC
CASSPSGGTYYEQYF
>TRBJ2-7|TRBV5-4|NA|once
TGTGCCAGCAGCTTGGAGGGGGTCTACGAGCAGTACTTC
CASSLEGVYEQYF
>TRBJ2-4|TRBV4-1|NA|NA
TGCGCCAGCAGCCAACGTAGGGATAAAAACATTCAGTACTTC
CASSQRRDKNIQYF
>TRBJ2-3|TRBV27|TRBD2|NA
TGTGCCAGCAGTCCATTATTGGGACTAGGGATGGGGCCAGATACGCAGTATTTT
CASSPLLGLGMGPDTQYF
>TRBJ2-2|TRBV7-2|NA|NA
TGTGCCAGCAGCCAGACCGGGCTAGCGAACACCGGGGAGCTGTTTTTT
CASSQTGLANTGELFF
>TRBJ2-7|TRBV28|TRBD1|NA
TGTGCCAGCACTGACAGGGACTACGAGCAGTACTTC
CASTDRDYEQYF
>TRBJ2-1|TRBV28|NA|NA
TGTGCCAGCAGTTTGTTGTCTGTCTCCTACAATGAGCAGTTCTTC
CASSLLSVSYNEQFF
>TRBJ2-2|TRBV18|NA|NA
TGTGCCAGCTCACCTATTGAGGGAGGCACCGGGGAGCTGTTTTTT
CASSPIEGGTGELFF
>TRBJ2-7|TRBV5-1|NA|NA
TGCGCCAGCAGCTTGGCCAGTCCAGGGGAGGACGAGCAGTACTTC
CASSLASPGEDEQYF
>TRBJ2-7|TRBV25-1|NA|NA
TGTGCCAGCAGTGAATATAAGGGTGAGCAGTACTTC
CASSEYKGEQYF
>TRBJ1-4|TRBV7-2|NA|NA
TGTGCCAGCAGCTTGGAGGCTAATGAAAAACTGTTTTTT
CASSLEANEKLFF
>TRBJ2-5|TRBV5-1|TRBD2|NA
TGCGCCAGCAGCTTGGGGGGACTAGCCGAGACCCAGTACTTC
CASSLGGLAETQYF
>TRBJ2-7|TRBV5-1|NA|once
TGCGCCAGCAGCCCCGTACCTCCCACAGGGACCCTCTCCTACGAGCAGTACTTC
CASSPVPPTGTLSYEQYF
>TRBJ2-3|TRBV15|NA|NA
TGTGCCACCAGCAGAGGGGGGGCAGATACGCAGTATTTT
CATSRGGADTQYF
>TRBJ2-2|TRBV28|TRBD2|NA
TGTGCCAGCACCGAACCGAAAGGGACTAGCGGGAGCGGGGAGCTGTTTTTT
CASTEPKGTSGSGELFF
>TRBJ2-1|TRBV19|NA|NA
TGTGCCAGTAGCATATCCTCTGAGCAGTTCTTC
CASSISSEQFF
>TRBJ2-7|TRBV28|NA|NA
TGTGCCAGCAGCAAAGTAGACAGGACCGGTCCCTACGAGCAGTACTTC
CASSKVDRTGPYEQYF
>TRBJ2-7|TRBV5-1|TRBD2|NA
TGCGCCAGCAGCTTGGAGCCTAGCGGACGGGAGCAGTACTTC
CASSLEPSGREQYF
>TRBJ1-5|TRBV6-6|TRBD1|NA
TGTGCCAGCAGTTACTCGATCAGGGGGAGCAATCAGCCCCAGCATTTT
CASSYSIRGSNQPQHF
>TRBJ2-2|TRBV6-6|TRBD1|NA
TGTGCCAGCAGTTACCCGGGACAGGGAAGGGCCGGGGAGCTGTTTTTT
CASSYPGQGRAGELFF
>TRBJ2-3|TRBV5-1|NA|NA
TGCGCCAGCAGCAAACAGGGATGGGGGGATACGCAGTATTTT
CASSKQGWGDTQYF
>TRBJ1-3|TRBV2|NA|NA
TGTGCCAGTGGACAACCCCTCTCTGGAAACACCATATATTTT
CASGQPLSGNTIYF
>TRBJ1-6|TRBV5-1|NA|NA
TGCGCCAGCGCCATTCCGCTACCCTCCGGGACGGCGATATTATCCCTCCACTTT
CASAIPLPSGTAILSLHF
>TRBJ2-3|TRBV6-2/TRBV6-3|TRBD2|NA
TGTGCCAGCAGCCGACTAGCGGGGAACACAGATACGCAGTATTTT
CASSRLAGNTDTQYF
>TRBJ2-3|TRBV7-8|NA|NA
TGTGCCAGCAGCCCTCTCGCGGGATCTAGCACAGATACGCAGTATTTT
CASSPLAGSSTDTQYF
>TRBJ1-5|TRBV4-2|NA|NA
TGTGCCAGCAGCCAGGATCCCCTGGGTCAGCCCCAGCATTTT
CASSQDPLGQPQHF
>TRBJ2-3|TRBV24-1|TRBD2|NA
TGTGCCACCAGTGAGCCAGCGGGGGGCACAGATACGCAGTATTTT
CATSEPAGGTDTQYF
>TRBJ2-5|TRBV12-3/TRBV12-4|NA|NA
TGTGCCAGCAGTTTCGGGGGAGTGGGGGCCCAGTACTTC
CASSFGGVGAQYF
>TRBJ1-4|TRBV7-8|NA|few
TGTGCCAGCAGCCGGGCAGGGGCAGGTGAAAAACTGTTTTTT
CASSRAGAGEKLFF
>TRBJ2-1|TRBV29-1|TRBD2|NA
TGCAGCGCCGGACTAGCGGGATTATACAATGAGCAGTTCTTC
CSAGLAGLYNEQFF
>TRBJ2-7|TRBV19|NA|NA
TGTGCCAGTAGTTCCCGGGACCCGGTCTACGAGCAGTACTTC
CASSSRDPVYEQYF
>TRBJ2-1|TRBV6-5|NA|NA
TGTGCCATCTCTCGGCGAGGCGGTTACAATGAGCAGTTCTTC
CAISRRGGYNEQFF
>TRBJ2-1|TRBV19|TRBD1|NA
TGTGCCAGTAGTAAGGACAGGGGGCGTCGAGATGAGCAGTTCTTC
CASSKDRGRRDEQFF